Detailed here is one T cell receptor beta chain. Its antigen is unknown. The data originate from a study of blood T cells in healthy people across ages. General observations from the study: Correlation between TCR beta diversity and naive T cell percentage was strong.

CDR1 is DFQATT, CDR2 SNEGSKA, per germline (reference sequence). V dropped 3 bases and J dropped 3 bases, with 11 bases sitting between them. This CDR3 has 13 residues. Per-sample yields of isolated PBMCs were at least 6 million. The second PCR ran roughly 6 to 11 cycles with a sample-barcoded 5' primer and J-beta primers. MiXCR, run by TCRdb on the 5' RACE reads, gives a single entry per CDR3 protein. The sample consists of around 1,000,000 distinct CDR3 sequences, 25% of them appearing once. This sample also appeared in a second study, on T cells of mothers and their children. That work adds: Each mother yielded more than 8 million TCR beta CDR3 reads. Each child yielded some 3 million reads. Microchimeric T cell clones that persisted were not detected.

Sequenced input: blood. The sequence derives from a girl aged 2-10 years in good health. This chain joins TRBV20-1 and TRBJ1-1, with unresolved D. CDR3 nucleotide sequence: TGCAGTGCTAGGCAGGAGCCATACACTGAAGCTTTCTTT. Residues: CSARQEPYTEAFF.